This TCR beta chain was identified during a study of cytomegalovirus exposure and HLA in healthy donors. Study summary: Earlier, some 170 million T cells were analyzed, and around 100 million unique TCR beta sequences were found among them. Points from the study as a whole: By HLA locus, TCR association rates varied in a later analysis, with DRB1 showing the most and HLA-C the fewest. In a later analysis, productive TCRs from donors in an Asian-associated ancestry cluster reportedly carried fewer N-insertions than the cohort mean.

This CDR3 comprises 18 residues. The V gene's germline CDR1 is SGHDT and CDR2 YYEEEE. V shed 1 base and J 4 bases; nucleotides not matched to a gene: 6. This clone has only one observation. Its cognate antigen is unknown. PCR was performed using 60 Vbeta and 13 Jbeta primers. Assay: immunoSEQ multiplex PCR; the TCRdb copy retains only in-frame clones and omits some. The sample includes about 190,000 clones, more than 65% of them seen just once. Nominal health characterized the donors when sampled, though unrecorded immune exposures were likely. The TCR was taken from a man aged 45-60 years in good health and CMV-seronegative. The rearrangement links TRBV5-6 to TRBJ2-2; 14 bases fit TRBD2. Sequencing used PBMCs. CDR3 sequence: CASSLRTSGGTSTGELFF. The CDR3 coding sequence is TGTGCCAGCAGCTTGAGGACTAGCGGGGGGACGAGCACCGGGGAGCTGTTTTTT.